Listed here are 16 T cell receptor beta chains from one sample, sequenced in a study of blood T cell repertoires in COVID-19. Here immunoSEQ multiplex PCR was the method, and the copy in TCRdb shows in-frame clones only, minus some. The sample lists approximately 200,000 clones, roughly nine tenths occurring once. The sample was PBMCs or T cells enriched from blood (not recorded which). These receptors originate from a woman in her 30s who had recovered from COVID-19.

This clone was observed once. In DNA form, the CDR3 reads TGTGCCACCAGCAGAGATCGCGGGGGGATCAAGGACACTGAAGCTTTCTTT. Translating gives CATSRDRGGIKDTEAFF. This rearrangement joins TRBV15 to TRBJ1-1; the D gene is possibly TRBD1 (5 bases). CDR3 length: 17 amino acids. V was trimmed by 0 bases and J by 3 bases, leaving 17 bases between them. CDR1 and CDR2 (germline): LNHNV, YYDKDF (reference sequence).

The rearrangement uses TRBV30 and TRBJ1-6; tentatively, D is TRBD1 (6 bases). The CDR3 has 13 amino acids. The germline gives CDR1 GTSNPN, CDR2 SVGIG (reference sequence). V was shortened by 7 bases and J by 7 bases, with 14 bases between the two germline ends. CDR3 sequence: CASRDNSNSPLHF. The CDR3 DNA is TGTGCCTCCAGGGACAATTCGAATTCACCCCTCCACTTT.

The chain links TRBV5-1 to TRBJ2-1; 10 positions match TRBD2. CDR1 and CDR2 (germline): SGHRS, YFSETQ. V dropped 0 bases and J dropped 5; count of bases not matched to a gene: 11. This CDR3 contains 18 residues. The CDR3 spells CASSLVFSGRPPNNEQFF. CDR3 DNA: TGCGCCAGCAGCTTGGTATTTAGCGGGAGGCCCCCTAACAATGAGCAGTTCTTC.

The chain combines TRBV27 with TRBJ1-5, with D hard to call. The CDR3 totals 15 residues. The V gene lost 5 bases and the J gene lost 2 bases, with 13 bases spanning the gap. CDR1 is MNHEY and CDR2 is SMNVEV in the germline V gene (reference sequence). CDR3 DNA sequence: TGTGCCAGCAGTGCGTCAGGATTCGGCAATCAGCCCCAGCATTTT. Protein sequence: CASSASGFGNQPQHF.

This rearrangement joins TRBV9 to TRBJ2-5; 7 bases map to TRBD2. CDR1 is SGDLS, CDR2 YYNGEE, per germline. J gave up 1 base and V 4 bases, and 7 bases lay outside the gene matches. The CDR3 has 15 amino acids. CDR3 DNA: TGTGCCAGCAGCATACAAGCGGGGCTCCAAGAGACCCAGTACTTC. Amino acid sequence: CASSIQAGLQETQYF. The variable domain in full, with the rest retrieved from reference TRBV9 and TRBJ2-5, is DSGVTQTPKHLITATGQRVTLRCSPRSGDLSVYWYQQSLDQGLQFLIQYYNGEERAKGNILERFSAQQFPDLHSELNLSSLELGDSALYFCASSIQAGLQETQYFGPGTRLLVL.

J is TRBJ1-4 and V is TRBV19; TRBD1 might be the D (5 bases). Trimming cost V 6 bases and J 0 bases, with 8 bases left between them. Germline V lookup: CDR1 LNHDA, CDR2 SQIVND (reference sequence). The CDR3 has 14 residues. CDR3 DNA: TGTGCCAGTAGGGCGACAGCAACTAATGAAAAACTGTTTTTT. This codes for CASRATATNEKLFF.

The genes are TRBV15 and TRBJ2-7; the match to TRBD2 covers 7 bases. Germline values: CDR1 LNHNV, CDR2 YYDKDF (reference sequence). Trimming cost V 5 bases and J 3 bases; bases outside gene matches: 13. The length of the CDR3 is 16 residues. CDR3 bases: TGTGCCACCAGCCTGGGGAGGGGCCCCATCCACTACGAGCAGTACTTC. Translating it yields CATSLGRGPIHYEQYF.

This clone was seen once. The CDR3: CASSYSNFGPRGAEAFF. For the CDR3, the DNA is TGTGCCAGCAGTTACTCGAATTTTGGACCCAGGGGGGCTGAAGCTTTCTTT. The chain employs TRBV6-2 or TRBV6-3 and TRBJ1-1; 7 nucleotides agree with TRBD1. The germline gives CDR1 MNHEY, CDR2 SVGEGT. The CDR3 is 17 residues long. The trim removed 0 bases at V and 6 bases at J, leaving 13 bases unmatched.

V usage is TRBV3-1 (or the pseudogene TRBV3-2) and J usage is TRBJ1-5; D gene unclear. V lost 2 bases and J 5 bases, leaving 7 bases between the germline ends. The V gene's germline CDR1 is LGHDT and CDR2 YNNKEL (reference sequence). The CDR3 consists of 13 residues. The CDR3 DNA is TGTGCCAGCAGCCAAAACGGGGATCAGCCCCAGCATTTT. Translated, it gives CASSQNGDQPQHF.

The table lists this clone with a few counts. The chain combines TRBV6-5 with TRBJ1-6; tentative D call: TRBD1 (5 bases). The V end lost 3 bases, the J end lost 11 bases, and 8 bases lay between the germline ends. The CDR3 has 12 residues. Germline V gives CDR1 MNHEY, CDR2 SVGAGI. In DNA, the CDR3 is TGTGCCAGCAGTTATCAGGGAACACCCCTCCACTTT. Amino acids: CASSYQGTPLHF.

The rearrangement joins TRBV18 to TRBJ1-2; D perhaps matches TRBD1 (6 bases). The CDR3 spans 15 residues. The V end was cut by 2 bases, the J end by 4 bases, with 14 bases between. Germline CDR1 reads KGHSH; CDR2 reads LQKENI. CDR3 bases: TGTGCCAGCTCACCAGTGAAACAGGGTTCCTATGGCTACACCTTC. Translated, it gives CASSPVKQGSYGYTF.

This clone appeared a few times. This chain connects TRBV5-6 to TRBJ1-6; D ambiguous. CDR1 is SGHDT and CDR2 is YYEEEE in the germline V gene. The CDR3 is 15 amino acids. The germline V and J ends were trimmed by 5 bases and 0 bases, with 9 bases remaining between them. The CDR3 loop reads CASRRGSSYNSPLHF. The DNA of the CDR3 is TGTGCCAGCAGAAGAGGGTCCTCCTATAATTCACCCCTCCACTTT.

The chain uses TRBV30 and TRBJ1-2; 7 bases fit TRBD1. The CDR3 covers 18 residues. With 2 bases clipped from V and 0 bases from J, the junction kept 15 bases outside the gene matches. Germline V CDR1 and CDR2: GTSNPN, SVGIG (reference sequence). CDR3 DNA: TGTGCCTGGAGTCCTAACTGGGGACAGATGATCCCTAACTATGGCTACACCTTC. It specifies CAWSPNWGQMIPNYGYTF.

This clone was seen a few times. CDR3 nucleotide sequence: TGTGCCAGCAGCTTAGTGGCAGGCAATCAGCCCCAGCATTTT. It encodes CASSLVAGNQPQHF. The chain uses TRBV7-2 and TRBJ1-5; D not resolved. V was trimmed by 1 base and J by 2 bases, leaving 6 bases between them. Germline V gene data show CDR1 as SGHTA and CDR2 as FQGNSA. There are 14 residues in the CDR3. The whole variable domain, filled in from reference TRBV7-2 and TRBJ1-5, reads GAGVSQSPSNKVTEKGKDVELRCDPISGHTALYWYRQSLGQGLEFLIYFQGNSAPDKSGLPSDRFSAERTGGSVSTLTIQRTQQEDSAVYLCASSLVAGNQPQHFGDGTRLSIL.

The rearrangement links TRBV5-4 to TRBJ2-3; 10 bases map to TRBD1. V dropped 4 bases and J dropped 2; count of bases not matched to a gene: 4. Looked up from germline, CDR1 is SGHNT and CDR2 is YYREEE (reference sequence). The CDR3 is 15 residues long. The CDR3 DNA is TGTGCCAGCAGCCCCGGGACAGGGGTCACAGATACGCAGTATTTT. It codes for CASSPGTGVTDTQYF.

Of note for this clone: The junction departs from the called germline gene at one end, perhaps through a read error. The chain couples TRBV7-7 to TRBJ1-4; D ambiguous. Germline V lookup: CDR1 SSHAT, CDR2 FNYEAQ (reference sequence). The CDR3 is made up of 13 amino acids. In DNA form, the CDR3 reads TGTGCTAGCAGACCGGTAACTAATGAAAAACTGTTTTTT. Encoded protein: CASRPVTNEKLFF.